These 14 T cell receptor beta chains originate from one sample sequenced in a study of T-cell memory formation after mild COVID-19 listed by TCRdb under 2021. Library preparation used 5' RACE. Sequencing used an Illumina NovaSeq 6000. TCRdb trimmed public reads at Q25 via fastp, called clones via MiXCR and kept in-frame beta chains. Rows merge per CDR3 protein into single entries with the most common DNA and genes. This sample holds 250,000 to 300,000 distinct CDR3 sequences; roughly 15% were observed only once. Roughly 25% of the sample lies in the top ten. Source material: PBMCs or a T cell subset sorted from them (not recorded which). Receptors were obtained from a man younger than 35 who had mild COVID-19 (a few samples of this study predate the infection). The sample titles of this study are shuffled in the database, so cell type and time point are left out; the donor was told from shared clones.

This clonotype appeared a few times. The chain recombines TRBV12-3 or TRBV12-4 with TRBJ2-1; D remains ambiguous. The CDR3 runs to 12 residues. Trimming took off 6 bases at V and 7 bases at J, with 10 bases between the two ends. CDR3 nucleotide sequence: TGTGCCAGCAGCGAGGTCGAGAATGAGCAGTTCTTC. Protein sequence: CASSEVENEQFF.

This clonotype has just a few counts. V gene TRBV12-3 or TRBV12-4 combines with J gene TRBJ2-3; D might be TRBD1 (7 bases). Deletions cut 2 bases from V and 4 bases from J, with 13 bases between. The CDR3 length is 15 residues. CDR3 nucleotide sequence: TGTGCCAGCAGTTTAACCGGCAGGGGGGCAGATACGCAGTATTTT. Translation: CASSLTGRGADTQYF.

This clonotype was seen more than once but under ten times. CDR3 nucleotides: TGTGCCAGCAGGAGACTCCGGGACAGGGGGCTGGAGGGGGAGCTGTTTTTT. Its protein is CASRRLRDRGLEGELFF. This chain joins TRBV7-8 and TRBJ2-2; 12 bases match TRBD1. There are 17 residues in the CDR3. V dropped 6 bases and J dropped 8; count of bases not matched to a gene: 13. Germline assignment: CDR1 SGHVS and CDR2 FQNEAQ. Together with reference TRBV7-8 and TRBJ2-2, the CDR3 gives the full variable domain: GAGVSQSPRYKVAKRGQDVALRCDPISGHVSLFWYQQALGQGPEFLTYFQNEAQLDKSGLPSDRFFAERPEGSVSTLKIQRTQQEDSAVYLCASRRLRDRGLEGELFFGEGSRLTVL.

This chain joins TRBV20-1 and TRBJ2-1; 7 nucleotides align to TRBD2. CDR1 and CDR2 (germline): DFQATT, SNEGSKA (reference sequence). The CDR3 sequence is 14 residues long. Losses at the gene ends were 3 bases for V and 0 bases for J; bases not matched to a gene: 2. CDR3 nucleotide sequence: TGCAGTGCTAGCGGGGGGAGCTCCTACAATGAGCAGTTCTTC. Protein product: CSASGGSSYNEQFF.

DNA for the CDR3: TGTGCCAGCAGTCGGGGAGCGGGGGCGGATACGCAGTATTTT. As protein: CASSRGAGADTQYF. This sequence joins TRBV12-3 or TRBV12-4 and TRBJ2-3, with 8 nucleotides matching TRBD2. This CDR3 comprises 14 residues. V shed 5 bases, J shed 6 bases, and the junction held 7 bases outside the gene matches.

DNA of the CDR3: TGCAGTGCTAGAAACTCTGGGGCCAACGTCCTGACTTTC. It encodes CSARNSGANVLTF. The rearrangement links TRBV20-1 to TRBJ2-6; D unresolved. This CDR3 comprises 13 residues. CDR1 DFQATT and CDR2 SNEGSKA come from the germline V gene (reference sequence). V lost 2 bases, J lost 0 bases, and 2 bases lay in between.

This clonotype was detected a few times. The CDR3 nucleotides read TGTGCCAGCAGCTTAACGGGGATTAACAACTACGAGCAGTACTTC. Amino acids: CASSLTGINNYEQYF. The V and J genes are TRBV7-2 and TRBJ2-7, with a weak D call TRBD2 (5 bases). CDR1 and CDR2 from the germline V gene are SGHTA and FQGNSA. The CDR3 has 15 residues. Trimming removed 2 bases at V and 3 bases at J, with 14 bases between.

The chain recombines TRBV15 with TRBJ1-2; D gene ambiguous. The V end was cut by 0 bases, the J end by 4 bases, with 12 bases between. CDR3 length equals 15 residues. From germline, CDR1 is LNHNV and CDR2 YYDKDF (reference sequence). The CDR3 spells CATSRDRGLGYGYTF. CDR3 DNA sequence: TGTGCCACCAGCAGAGATCGGGGTCTGGGCTATGGCTACACCTTC.

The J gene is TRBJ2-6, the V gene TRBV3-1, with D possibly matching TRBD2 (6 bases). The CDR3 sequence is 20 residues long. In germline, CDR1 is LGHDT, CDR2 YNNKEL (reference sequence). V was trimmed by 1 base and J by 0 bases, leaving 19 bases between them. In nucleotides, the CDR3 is TGTGCCAGCAGCCAAGGTTTCTTTGGGGAGGCAAGCTCTGGGGCCAACGTCCTGACTTTC. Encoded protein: CASSQGFFGEASSGANVLTF.

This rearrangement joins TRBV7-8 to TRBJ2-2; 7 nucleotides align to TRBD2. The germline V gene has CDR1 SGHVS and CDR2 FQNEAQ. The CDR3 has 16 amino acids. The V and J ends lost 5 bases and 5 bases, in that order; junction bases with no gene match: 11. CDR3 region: CASSGRVPGGTGELFF. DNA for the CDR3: TGTGCCAGCAGCGGGAGAGTACCGGGGGGAACCGGGGAGCTGTTTTTT. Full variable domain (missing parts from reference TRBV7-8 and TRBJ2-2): GAGVSQSPRYKVAKRGQDVALRCDPISGHVSLFWYQQALGQGPEFLTYFQNEAQLDKSGLPSDRFFAERPEGSVSTLKIQRTQQEDSAVYLCASSGRVPGGTGELFFGEGSRLTVL.

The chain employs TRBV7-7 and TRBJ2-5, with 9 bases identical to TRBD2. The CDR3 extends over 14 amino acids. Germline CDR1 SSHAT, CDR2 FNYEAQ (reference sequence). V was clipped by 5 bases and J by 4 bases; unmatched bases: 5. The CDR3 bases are TGTGCCAGCAGCAGCTTACTAGCGGGAGAGACCCAGTACTTC. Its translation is CASSSLLAGETQYF.

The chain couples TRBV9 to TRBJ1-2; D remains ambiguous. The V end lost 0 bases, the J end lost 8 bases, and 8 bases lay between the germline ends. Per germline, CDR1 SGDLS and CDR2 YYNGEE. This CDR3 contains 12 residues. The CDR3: CASSVGLEGYTF. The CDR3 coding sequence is TGTGCCAGCAGCGTAGGGCTGGAAGGCTACACCTTC.

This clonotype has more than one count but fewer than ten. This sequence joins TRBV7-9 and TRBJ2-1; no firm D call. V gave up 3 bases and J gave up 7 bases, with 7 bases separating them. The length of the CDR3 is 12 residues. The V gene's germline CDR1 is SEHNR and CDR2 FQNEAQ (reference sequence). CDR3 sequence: CASSLFRNEQFF. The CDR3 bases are TGTGCCAGCAGCTTGTTTAGGAATGAGCAGTTCTTC.

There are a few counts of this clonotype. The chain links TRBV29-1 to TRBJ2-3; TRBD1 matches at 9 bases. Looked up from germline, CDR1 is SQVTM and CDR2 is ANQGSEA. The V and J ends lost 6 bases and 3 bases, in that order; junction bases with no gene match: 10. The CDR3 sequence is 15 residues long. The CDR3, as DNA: TGCAGCGTCGTGACAGGGGGGATGAGGACAGATACGCAGTATTTT. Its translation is CSVVTGGMRTDTQYF.